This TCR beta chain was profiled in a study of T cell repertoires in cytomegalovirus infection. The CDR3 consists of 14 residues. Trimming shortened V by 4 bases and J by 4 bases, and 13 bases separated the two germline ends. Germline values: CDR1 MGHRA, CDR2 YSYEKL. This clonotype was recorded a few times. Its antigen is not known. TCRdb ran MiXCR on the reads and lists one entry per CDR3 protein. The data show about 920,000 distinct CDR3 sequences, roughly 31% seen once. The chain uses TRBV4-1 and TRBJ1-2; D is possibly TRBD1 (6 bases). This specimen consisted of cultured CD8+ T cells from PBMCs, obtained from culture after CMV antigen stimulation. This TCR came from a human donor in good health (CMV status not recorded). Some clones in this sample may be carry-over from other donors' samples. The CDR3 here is CASSPPLGAYGYTF. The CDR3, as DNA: TGCGCCAGCAGCCCCCCTCTGGGGGCCTATGGCTACACCTTC.